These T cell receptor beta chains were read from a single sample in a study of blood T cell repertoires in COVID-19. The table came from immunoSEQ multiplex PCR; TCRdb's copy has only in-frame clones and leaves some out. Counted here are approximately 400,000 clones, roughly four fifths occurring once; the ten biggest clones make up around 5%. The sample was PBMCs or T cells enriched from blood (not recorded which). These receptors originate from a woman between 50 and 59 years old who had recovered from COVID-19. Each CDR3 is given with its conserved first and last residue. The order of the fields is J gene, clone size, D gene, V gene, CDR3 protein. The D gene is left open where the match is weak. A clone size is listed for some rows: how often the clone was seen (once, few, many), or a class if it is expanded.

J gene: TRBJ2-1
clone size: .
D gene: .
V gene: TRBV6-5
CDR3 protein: CASTNNEQFF

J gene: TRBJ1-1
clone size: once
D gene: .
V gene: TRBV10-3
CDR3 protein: CAISERGMNTEAFF

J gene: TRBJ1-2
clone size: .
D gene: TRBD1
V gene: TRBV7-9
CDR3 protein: CASSSTGGHNYGYTF

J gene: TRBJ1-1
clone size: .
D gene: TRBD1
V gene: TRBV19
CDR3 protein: CASSDRGTLNTEAFF

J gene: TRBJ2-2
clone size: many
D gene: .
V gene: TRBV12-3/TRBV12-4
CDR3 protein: CASRQGTGELFF

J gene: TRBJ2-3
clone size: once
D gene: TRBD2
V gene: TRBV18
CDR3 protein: CASSPQLAGASTDTQYF

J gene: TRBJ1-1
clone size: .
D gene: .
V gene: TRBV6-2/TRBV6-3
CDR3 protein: CASSSGGGTFF

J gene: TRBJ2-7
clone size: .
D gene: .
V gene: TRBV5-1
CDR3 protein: CASSSQAGSYEQYF

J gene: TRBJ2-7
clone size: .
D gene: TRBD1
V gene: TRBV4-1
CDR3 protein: CASSPDGTGFQQYF

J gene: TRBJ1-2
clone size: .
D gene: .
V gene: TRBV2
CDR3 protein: CASSNSLGYTF

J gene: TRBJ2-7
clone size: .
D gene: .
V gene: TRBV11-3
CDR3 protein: CASSPRVNEQYF

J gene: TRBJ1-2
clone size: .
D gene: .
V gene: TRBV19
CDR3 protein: CASSTWAGYGYTF

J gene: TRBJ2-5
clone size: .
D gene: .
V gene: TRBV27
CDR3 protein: CASSFLPNQETQYF

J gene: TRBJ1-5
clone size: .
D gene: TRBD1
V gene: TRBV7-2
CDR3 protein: CASSPTGTSNQPQHF

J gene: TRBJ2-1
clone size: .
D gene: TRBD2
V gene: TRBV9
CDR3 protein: CASSPRGGVAGFEQFF

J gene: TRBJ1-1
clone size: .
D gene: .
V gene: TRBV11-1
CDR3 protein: CASSPDRVEAFF

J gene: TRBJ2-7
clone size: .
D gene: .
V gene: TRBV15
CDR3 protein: CATSRDLLPEQYF

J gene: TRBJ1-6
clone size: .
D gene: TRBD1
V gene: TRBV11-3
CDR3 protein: CASSLGGQVDNSPLHF

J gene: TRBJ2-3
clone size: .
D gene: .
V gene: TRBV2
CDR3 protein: CASTGGTPTDTQYF

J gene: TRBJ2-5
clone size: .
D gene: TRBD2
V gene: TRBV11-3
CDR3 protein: CASSLGGREGQETQYF

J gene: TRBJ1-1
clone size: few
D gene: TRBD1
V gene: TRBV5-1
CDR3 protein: CASSLHEQQGRNTEAFF

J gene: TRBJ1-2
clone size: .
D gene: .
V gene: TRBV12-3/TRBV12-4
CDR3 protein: CASSQMNYGYTF

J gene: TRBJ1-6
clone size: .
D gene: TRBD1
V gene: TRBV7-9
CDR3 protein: CASSQGQGGSPLHF

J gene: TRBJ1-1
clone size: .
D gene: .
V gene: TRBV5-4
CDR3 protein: CASSRPPGTEAFF

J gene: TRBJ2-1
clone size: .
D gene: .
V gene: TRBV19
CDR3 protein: CASKFGGGGHEQFF

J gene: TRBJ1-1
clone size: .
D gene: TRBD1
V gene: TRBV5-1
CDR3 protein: CASSPGQYTEAFF

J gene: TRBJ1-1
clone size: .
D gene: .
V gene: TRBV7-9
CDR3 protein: CASSLDRWGDSVTEAFF

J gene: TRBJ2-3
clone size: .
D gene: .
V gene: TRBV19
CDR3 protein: CASWDNAPTDTQYF

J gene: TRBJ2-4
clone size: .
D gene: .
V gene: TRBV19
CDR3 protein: CASSIGADYKNIQYF

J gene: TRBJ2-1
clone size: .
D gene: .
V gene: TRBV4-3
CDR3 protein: CASSQEPGLDYNEQFF

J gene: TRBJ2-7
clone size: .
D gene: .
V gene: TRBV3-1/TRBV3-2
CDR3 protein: CASSPSSYEQYF

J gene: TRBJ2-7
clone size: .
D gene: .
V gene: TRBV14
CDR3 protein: CASSQAWQSSYEQYF

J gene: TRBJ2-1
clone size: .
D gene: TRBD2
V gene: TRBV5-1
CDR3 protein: CASSLVASGGSVEQFF

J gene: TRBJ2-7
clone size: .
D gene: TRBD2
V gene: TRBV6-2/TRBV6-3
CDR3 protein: CASSYGGSGTYEQYF

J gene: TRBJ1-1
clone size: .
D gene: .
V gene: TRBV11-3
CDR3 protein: CASSRTAGTEAFF

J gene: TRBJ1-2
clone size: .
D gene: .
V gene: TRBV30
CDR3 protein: CAWSVGQGFGYTF

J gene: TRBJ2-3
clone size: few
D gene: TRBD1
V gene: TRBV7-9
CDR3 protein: CASSTSQGATDTQYF

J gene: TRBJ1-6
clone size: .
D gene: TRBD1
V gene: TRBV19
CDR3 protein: CASSTDRGSPLHF

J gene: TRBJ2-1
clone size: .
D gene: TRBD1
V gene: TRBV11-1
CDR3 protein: CASSPPGQGGSTEQFF

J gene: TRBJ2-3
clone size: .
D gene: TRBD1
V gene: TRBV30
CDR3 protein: CAWSLQGADTQYF

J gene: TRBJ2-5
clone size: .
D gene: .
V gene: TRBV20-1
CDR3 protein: CSARLQETQYF

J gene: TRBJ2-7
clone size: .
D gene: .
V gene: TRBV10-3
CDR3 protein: CAISELGASYEQYF

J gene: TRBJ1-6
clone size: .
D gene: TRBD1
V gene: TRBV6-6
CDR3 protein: CASSRGRQGLRPLHF

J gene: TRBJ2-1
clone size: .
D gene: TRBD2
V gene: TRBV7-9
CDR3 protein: CASSLAGTSGSYSYNEQFF

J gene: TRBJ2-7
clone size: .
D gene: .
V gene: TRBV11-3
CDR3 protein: CASKGGRYEQYF

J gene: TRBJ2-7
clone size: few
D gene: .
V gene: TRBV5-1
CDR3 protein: CASSLGSRGEQYF

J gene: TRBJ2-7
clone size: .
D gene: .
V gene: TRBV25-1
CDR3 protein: CASRASGIYEQYF

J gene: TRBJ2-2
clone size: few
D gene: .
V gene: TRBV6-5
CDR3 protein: CASRPGTDTGELFF

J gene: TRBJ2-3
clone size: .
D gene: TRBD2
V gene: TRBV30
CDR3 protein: CASGLAGGPGSDTQYF

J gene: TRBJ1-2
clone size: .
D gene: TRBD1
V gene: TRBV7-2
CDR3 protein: CASSQQTGEGYTF